This T cell receptor (beta chain) was observed in a study of cytomegalovirus exposure and HLA in healthy donors. Across the whole study: Among a few hundred genotyped donors, about 80% fell in the Caucasian-associated ancestry cluster. Study-level findings and limits: Accounts indicate the classifier identified cytomegalovirus status with strong specificity and sensitivity.

The PCR used 60 Vbeta and 13 Jbeta primers. The protocol was immunoSEQ multiplex PCR, while the TCRdb copy is restricted to in-frame clones and leaves out a portion. This sample has about 160,000 clones; 65% to 85% occur once, and the top ten carry roughly 3%. A word on this clone: The antigen remains unidentified.

The TCR originated in a woman aged 45 to 65 in good health and CMV-seropositive. The sample comprised PBMCs.

CDR3 loop: CASSDPQGKRLIDQETQYF. The CDR3 coding sequence is TGTGCCAGCAGTGATCCACAGGGGAAGAGGTTAATAGATCAAGAGACCCAGTACTTC. This chain connects TRBV28 to TRBJ2-5; TRBD1 aligns across 7 bases. Germline trimming cut 5 bases from V and 2 bases from J; bases unmatched to any gene: 20. CDR1 is MDHEN and CDR2 is SYDVKM in the germline V gene. The length of the CDR3 is 19 residues.